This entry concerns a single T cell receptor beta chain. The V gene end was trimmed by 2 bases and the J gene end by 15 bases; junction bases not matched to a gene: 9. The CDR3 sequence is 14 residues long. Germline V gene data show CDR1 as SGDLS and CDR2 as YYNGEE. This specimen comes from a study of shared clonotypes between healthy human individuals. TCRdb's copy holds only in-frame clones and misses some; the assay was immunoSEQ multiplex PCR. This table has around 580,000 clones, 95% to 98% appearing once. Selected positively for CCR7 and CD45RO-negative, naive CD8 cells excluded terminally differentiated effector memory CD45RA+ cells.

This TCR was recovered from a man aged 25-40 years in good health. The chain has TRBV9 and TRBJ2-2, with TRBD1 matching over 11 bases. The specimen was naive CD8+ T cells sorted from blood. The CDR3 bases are TGTGCCAGCAGCGTTGCGAGGACAGGGGGCAAGGTGTTTTTT. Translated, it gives CASSVARTGGKVFF.